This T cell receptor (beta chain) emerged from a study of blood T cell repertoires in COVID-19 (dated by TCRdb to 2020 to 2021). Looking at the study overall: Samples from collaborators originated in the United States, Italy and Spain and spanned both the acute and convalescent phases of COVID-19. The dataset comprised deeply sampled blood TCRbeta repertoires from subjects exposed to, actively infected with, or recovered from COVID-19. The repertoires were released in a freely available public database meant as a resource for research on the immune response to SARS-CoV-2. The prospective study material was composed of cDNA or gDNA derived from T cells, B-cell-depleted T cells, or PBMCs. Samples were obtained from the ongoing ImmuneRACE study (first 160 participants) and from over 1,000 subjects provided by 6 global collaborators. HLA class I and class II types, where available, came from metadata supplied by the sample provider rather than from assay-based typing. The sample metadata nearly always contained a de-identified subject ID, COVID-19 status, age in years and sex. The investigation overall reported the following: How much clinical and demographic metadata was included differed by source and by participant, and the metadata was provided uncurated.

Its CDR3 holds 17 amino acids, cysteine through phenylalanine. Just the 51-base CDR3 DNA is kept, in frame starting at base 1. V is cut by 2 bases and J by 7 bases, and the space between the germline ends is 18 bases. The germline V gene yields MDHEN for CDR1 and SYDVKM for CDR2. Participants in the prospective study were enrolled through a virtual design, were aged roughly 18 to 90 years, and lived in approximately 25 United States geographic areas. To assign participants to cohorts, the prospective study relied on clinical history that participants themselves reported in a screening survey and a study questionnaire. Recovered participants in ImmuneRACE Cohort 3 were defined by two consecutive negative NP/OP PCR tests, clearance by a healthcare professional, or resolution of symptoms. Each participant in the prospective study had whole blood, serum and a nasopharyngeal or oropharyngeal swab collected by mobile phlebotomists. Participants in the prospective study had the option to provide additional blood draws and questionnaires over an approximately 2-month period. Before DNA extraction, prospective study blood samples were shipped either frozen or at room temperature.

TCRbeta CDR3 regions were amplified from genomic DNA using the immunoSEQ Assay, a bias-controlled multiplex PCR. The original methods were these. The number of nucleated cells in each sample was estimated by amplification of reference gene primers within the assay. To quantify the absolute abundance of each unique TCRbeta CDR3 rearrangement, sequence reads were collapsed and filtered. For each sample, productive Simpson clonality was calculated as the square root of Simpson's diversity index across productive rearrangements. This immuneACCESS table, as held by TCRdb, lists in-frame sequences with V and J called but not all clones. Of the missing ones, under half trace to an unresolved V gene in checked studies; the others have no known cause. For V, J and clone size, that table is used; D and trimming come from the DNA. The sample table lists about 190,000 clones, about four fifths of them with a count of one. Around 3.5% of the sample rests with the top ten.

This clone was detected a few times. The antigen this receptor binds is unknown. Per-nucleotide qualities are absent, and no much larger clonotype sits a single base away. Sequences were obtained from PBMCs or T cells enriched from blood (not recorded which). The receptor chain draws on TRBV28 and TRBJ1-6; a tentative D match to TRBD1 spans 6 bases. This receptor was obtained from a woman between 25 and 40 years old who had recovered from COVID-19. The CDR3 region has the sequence CASSLPNQGLRNSPLHF. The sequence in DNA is TGTGCCAGCAGTTTACCCAATCAGGGGTTAAGAAATTCACCCCTCCACTTT.